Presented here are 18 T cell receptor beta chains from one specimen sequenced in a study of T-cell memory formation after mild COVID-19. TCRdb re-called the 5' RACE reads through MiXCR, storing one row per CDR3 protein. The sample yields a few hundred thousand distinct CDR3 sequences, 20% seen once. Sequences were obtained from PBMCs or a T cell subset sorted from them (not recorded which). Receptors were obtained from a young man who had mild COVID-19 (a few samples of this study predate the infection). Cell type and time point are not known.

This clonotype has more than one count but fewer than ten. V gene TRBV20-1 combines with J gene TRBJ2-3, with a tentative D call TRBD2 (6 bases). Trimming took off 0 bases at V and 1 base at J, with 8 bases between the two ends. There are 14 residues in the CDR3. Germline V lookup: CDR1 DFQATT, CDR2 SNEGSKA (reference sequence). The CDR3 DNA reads TGCAGTGCTAGAGAGGGGGGACGCACAGATACGCAGTATTTT. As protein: CSAREGGRTDTQYF.

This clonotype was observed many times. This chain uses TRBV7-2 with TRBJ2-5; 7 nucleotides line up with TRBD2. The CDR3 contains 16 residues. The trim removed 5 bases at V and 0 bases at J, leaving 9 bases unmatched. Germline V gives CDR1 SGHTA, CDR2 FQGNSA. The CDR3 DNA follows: TGTGCCAGCAGCCCCGGACTAGTACCGTACCAAGAGACCCAGTACTTC. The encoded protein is CASSPGLVPYQETQYF. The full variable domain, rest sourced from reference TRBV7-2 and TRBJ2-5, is GAGVSQSPSNKVTEKGKDVELRCDPISGHTALYWYRQSLGQGLEFLIYFQGNSAPDKSGLPSDRFSAERTGGSVSTLTIQRTQQEDSAVYLCASSPGLVPYQETQYFGPGTRLLVL.

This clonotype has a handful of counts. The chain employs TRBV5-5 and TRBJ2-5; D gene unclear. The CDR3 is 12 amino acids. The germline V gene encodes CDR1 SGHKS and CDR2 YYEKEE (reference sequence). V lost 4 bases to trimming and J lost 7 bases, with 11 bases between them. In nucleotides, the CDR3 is TGTGCCAGCAGCGCTGCAGGTGGGACCCAGTACTTC. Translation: CASSAAGGTQYF.

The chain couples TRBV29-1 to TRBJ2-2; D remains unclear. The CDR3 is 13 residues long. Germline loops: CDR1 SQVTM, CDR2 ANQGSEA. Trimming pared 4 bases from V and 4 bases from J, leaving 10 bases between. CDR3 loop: CSVAVQFTGELFF. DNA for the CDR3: TGCAGCGTTGCAGTACAGTTCACCGGGGAGCTGTTTTTT.

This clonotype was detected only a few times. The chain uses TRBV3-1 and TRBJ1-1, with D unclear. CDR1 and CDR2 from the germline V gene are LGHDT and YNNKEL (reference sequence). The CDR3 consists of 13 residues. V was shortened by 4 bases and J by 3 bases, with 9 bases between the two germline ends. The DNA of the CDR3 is TGTGCCAGCAGCCCATCAACGTACACTGAAGCTTTCTTT. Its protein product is CASSPSTYTEAFF.

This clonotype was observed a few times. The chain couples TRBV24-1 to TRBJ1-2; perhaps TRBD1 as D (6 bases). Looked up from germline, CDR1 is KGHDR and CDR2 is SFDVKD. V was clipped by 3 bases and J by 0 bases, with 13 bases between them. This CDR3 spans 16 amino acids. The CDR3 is CATSDSLQGSNYGYTF. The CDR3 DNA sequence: TGTGCCACCAGTGATAGTTTGCAGGGGTCTAACTATGGCTACACCTTC.

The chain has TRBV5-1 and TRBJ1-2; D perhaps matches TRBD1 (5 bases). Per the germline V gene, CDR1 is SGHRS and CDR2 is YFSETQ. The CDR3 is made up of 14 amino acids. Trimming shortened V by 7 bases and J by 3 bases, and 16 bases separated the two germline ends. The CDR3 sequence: CASPLLRGYYGYTF. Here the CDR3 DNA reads TGCGCCAGCCCCCTTCTAAGGGGCTACTATGGCTACACCTTC.

CDR3 protein: CSAIPGQTYEQYF. The CDR3 nucleotides are TGCAGTGCCATCCCGGGACAGACCTACGAGCAGTACTTC. This chain joins TRBV20-1 and TRBJ2-7; TRBD1 agrees at 7 bases. V was clipped by 6 bases and J by 2 bases; unmatched bases: 7. CDR1 and CDR2 (germline): DFQATT, SNEGSKA (reference sequence). There are 13 residues in the CDR3.

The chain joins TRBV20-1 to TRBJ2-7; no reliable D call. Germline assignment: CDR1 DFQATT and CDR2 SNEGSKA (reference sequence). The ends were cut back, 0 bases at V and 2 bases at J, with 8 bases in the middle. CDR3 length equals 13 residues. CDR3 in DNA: TGCAGTGCTAGAGATCTCGCCACCTACGAGCAGTACTTC. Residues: CSARDLATYEQYF.

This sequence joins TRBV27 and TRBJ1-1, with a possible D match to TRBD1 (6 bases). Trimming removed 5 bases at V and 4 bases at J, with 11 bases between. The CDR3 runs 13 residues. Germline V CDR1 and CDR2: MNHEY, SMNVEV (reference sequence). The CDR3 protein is CASSAGVGTEAFF. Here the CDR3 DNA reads TGTGCCAGCAGTGCAGGGGTGGGCACTGAAGCTTTCTTT.

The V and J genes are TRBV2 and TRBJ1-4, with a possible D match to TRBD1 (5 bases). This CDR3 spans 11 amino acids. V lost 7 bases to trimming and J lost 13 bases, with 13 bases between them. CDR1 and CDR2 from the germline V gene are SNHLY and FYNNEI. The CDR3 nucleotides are TGTGCCAGCAATCTCCGGAGGGGACTGTTTTTT. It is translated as CASNLRRGLFF.

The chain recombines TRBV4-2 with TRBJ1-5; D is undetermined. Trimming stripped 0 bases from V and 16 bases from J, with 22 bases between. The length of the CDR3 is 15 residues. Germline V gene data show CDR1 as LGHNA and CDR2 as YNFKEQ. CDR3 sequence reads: CASSQDAHAGGMYHF. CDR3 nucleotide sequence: TGTGCCAGCAGCCAAGACGCCCACGCAGGAGGCATGTACCATTTT.

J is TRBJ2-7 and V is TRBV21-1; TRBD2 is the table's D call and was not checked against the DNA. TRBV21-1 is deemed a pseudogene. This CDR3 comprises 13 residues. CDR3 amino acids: CASSKTERDEQYV. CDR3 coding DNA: TGTGCCAGCAGCAAAACCGAGCGGGACGAGCAGTACGTC.

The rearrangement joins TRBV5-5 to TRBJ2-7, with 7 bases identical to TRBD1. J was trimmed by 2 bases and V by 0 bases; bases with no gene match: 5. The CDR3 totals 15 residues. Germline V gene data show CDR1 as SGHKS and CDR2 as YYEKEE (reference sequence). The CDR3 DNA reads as TGTGCCAGCAGCTTGGGGGGACAGACGACCTACGAGCAGTACGTC. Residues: CASSLGGQTTYEQYV.

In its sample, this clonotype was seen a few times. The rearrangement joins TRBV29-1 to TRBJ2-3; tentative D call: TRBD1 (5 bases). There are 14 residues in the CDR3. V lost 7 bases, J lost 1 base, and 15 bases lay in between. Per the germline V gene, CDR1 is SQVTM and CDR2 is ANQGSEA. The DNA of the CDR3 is TGCAGCGCCGACCAAGGGGCCGGCACAGATACGCAGTATTTT. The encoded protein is CSADQGAGTDTQYF.

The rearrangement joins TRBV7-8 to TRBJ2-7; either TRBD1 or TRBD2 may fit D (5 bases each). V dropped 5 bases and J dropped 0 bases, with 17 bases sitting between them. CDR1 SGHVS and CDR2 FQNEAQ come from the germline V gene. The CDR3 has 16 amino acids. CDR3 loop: CASSIGALPSSYEQYV. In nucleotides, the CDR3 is TGTGCCAGCAGCATCGGGGCCCTGCCCAGCTCCTACGAGCAGTACGTC.

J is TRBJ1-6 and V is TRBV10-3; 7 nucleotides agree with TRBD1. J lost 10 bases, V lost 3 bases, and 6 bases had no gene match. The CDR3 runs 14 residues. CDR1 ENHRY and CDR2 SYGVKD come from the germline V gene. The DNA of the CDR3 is TGTGCCATCAGTGAAGGGCAGGGGGGATCACCCCTCCACTTT. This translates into CAISEGQGGSPLHF.

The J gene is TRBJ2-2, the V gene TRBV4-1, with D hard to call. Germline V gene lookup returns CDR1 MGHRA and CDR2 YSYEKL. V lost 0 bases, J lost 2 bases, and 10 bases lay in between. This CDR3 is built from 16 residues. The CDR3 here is CASSQDRMANTGELFF. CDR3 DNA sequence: TGCGCCAGCAGCCAAGATCGGATGGCCAACACCGGGGAGCTGTTTTTT.